The clone carrying this TCR beta chain has a handful of counts. Antigen: not known. This entry is derived from a study of T cell repertoires in cytomegalovirus infection. Study details: HLA-C-restricted CMV epitopes, recently identified, and well-studied HLA-B-restricted ones were used by the study. Based on public TCR beta signatures, there were indications of CMV infection and of a matching HLA type.

A single record per CDR3 protein comes from TCRdb applying MiXCR to the reads. The repertoire holds about 310,000 distinct CDR3 sequences, around a quarter seen once, with about an eighth in the top ten. Trimming took 9 bases from V and 5 from J, leaving 19 bases between them. The germline V gene encodes CDR1 MNHNS and CDR2 SASEGT. The CDR3 extends over 14 amino acids. The study, taken as a whole, reports: Dominant in the ex vivo response were TCR beta clonotypes restricted by HLA-C and specific for CMV.

This receptor was obtained from a human donor in good health (CMV status not recorded). Some clones in this sample may be carry-over from other donors' samples. The source material was cultured PBMCs, sampled from culture after CMV antigen stimulation. The chain has TRBV6-1 and TRBJ2-5, with D perhaps TRBD1 or TRBD2 (5 bases each). CDR3 DNA: TGTGCCAGGAAAACAGACCCCCGGGGCGAGACCCAGTACTTC. Translated: CARKTDPRGETQYF.